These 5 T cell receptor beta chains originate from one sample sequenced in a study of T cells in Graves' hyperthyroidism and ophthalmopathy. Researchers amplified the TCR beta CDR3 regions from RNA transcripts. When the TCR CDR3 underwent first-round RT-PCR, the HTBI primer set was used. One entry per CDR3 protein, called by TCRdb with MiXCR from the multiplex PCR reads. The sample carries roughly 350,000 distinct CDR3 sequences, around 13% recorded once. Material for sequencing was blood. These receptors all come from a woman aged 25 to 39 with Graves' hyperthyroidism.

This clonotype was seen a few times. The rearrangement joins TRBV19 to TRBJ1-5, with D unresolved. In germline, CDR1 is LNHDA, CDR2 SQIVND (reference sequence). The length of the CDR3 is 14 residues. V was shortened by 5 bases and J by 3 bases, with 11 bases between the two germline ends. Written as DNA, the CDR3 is TGTGCCAGTAGTCGGACGGTCGTCAATCAGCCCCAGCATTTT. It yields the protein CASSRTVVNQPQHF.

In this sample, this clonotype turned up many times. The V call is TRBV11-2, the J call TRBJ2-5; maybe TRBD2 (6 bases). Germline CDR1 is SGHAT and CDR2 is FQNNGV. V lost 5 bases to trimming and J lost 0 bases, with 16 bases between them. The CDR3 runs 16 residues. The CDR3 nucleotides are TGTGCCAGCAGCACCGAGGAGGGCCATAACCAAGAGACCCAGTACTTC. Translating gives CASSTEEGHNQETQYF.

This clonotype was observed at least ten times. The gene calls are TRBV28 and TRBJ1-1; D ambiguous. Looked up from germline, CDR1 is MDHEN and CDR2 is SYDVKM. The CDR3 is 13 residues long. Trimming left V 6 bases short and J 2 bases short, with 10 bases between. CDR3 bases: TGTGCCAGCAGCCTATCCTCAAACACTGAAGCTTTCTTT. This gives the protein CASSLSSNTEAFF.

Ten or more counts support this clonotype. CDR3 loop: CASLISGSSDTQYF. CDR3 in DNA: TGTGCCAGCCTGATTAGCGGGAGTTCGGATACGCAGTATTTT. The gene calls are TRBV12-3 or TRBV12-4 and TRBJ2-3, with 9 bases matching TRBD2. The V gene end was trimmed by 8 bases and the J gene end by 6 bases; junction bases not matched to a gene: 9. This CDR3 comprises 14 residues.

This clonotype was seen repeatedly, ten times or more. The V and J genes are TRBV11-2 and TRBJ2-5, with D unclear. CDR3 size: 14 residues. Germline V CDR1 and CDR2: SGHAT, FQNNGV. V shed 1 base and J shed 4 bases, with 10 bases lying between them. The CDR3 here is CASSLASSLETQYF. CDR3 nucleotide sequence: TGTGCCAGCAGCTTAGCCAGCAGCCTAGAGACCCAGTACTTC.